The rows below give T cell receptor beta chains drawn from one sample of a study of beta chain features in type 1 diabetes. Some clones are missing from TCRdb's copy, which holds only in-frame ones; the method was immunoSEQ multiplex PCR. The table records around 260,000 clones, about 20% of them present only once. Sequenced input: naive CD4+ T cells from blood. The receptors here all came from a woman aged 35 to 49 with type 1 diabetes. Both conserved end residues are part of each CDR3. A D gene is named only where the DNA matches it firmly. Only part of the rows carry a size: once, few, many, or a class if the clone is expanded.

>TRBD1|TRBJ2-7|TRBV6-5|.
CASSYSRGQGMHEQYF
TGTGCCAGCAGTTACTCTAGAGGACAGGGGATGCACGAGCAGTACTTC
>.|TRBJ1-2|TRBV29-1|.
CSAKQGFGYTF
TGCAGCGCAAAACAGGGTTTCGGCTACACCTTC
>TRBD1|TRBJ1-2|TRBV7-2|.
CASRGGQGLYGYTF
TGTGCCAGCAGAGGGGGACAGGGACTTTATGGCTACACCTTC
>TRBD2|TRBJ2-7|TRBV28|few
CASNSPGTSGRRYEQYF
TGTGCCAGCAACTCACCCGGGACTAGCGGGAGGAGGTACGAGCAGTACTTC
>.|TRBJ2-7|TRBV4-3|.
CASSQVMGGLYF
TGCGCCAGCAGCCAAGTAATGGGAGGCCTTTACTTC
>.|TRBJ1-3|TRBV7-3|.
CASSLTDIRSSGNTIYF
TGTGCCAGCAGCTTAACGGATATACGGAGCTCTGGAAACACCATATATTTT
>TRBD2|TRBJ2-3|TRBV5-1|few
CASSLGVVSSGGTDTQYF
TGCGCCAGCAGCTTGGGTGTAGTGTCTAGCGGGGGAACAGATACGCAGTATTTT
>.|TRBJ2-1|TRBV4-3|few
CASSQDEAESYNEQFF
TGCGCCAGCAGCCAAGACGAGGCGGAGAGCTACAATGAGCAGTTCTTC
>.|TRBJ1-2|TRBV9|.
CASSPLTENYGYTF
TGTGCCAGCTCACCCCTGACTGAGAACTATGGCTACACCTTC
>.|TRBJ2-5|TRBV7-2|.
CASSSPGGGRETQYF
TGTGCCAGCAGCTCCCCTGGTGGAGGGAGAGAGACCCAGTACTTC
>.|TRBJ1-1|TRBV7-3|.
CASSPSPGTEAFF
TGTGCCAGCAGCCCCTCTCCCGGGACAGAAGCTTTCTTT